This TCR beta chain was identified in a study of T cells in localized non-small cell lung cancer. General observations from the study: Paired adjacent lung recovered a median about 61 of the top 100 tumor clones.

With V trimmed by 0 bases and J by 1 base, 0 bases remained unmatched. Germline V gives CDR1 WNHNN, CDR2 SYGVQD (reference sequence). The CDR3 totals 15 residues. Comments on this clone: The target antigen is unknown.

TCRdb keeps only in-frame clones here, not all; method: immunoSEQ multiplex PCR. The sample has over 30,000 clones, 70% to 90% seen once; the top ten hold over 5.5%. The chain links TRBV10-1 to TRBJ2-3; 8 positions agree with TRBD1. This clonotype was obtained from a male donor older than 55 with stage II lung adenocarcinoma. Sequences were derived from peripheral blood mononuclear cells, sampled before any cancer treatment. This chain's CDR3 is CASSESGQGTDTQYF. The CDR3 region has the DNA TGCGCCAGCAGTGAGTCGGGACAGGGCACAGATACGCAGTATTTT.